A single sample is the source of the 25 T cell receptor beta chains below, sequenced in a study of CXCR3-negative and CXCR3-positive naive CD8 T cells. The TRB cDNA libraries were prepared by 5' RACE with UMI labels. TCRdb reprocessed the 5' RACE reads and reports one entry per CDR3 protein, with no DNA. There are about 38,000 distinct CDR3 sequences in the sample, with approximately 15% held by the top ten. The specimen sequenced was memory CD8+ T cells from blood. These receptor sequences come from a human donor in good health. Some clones in this sample may be carry-over from other donors' samples.

The rearrangement joins TRBV20-1 to TRBJ1-2. The CDR3 runs 14 residues. From germline, CDR1 is DFQATT and CDR2 SNEGSKA (reference sequence). The CDR3 reads CSARVGSVSYGYTF.

The chain carries TRBV20-1 and TRBJ1-1; TCRdb names TRBD1, which stays unverified in the absence of DNA. This CDR3 has 14 residues. The germline gives CDR1 DFQATT, CDR2 SNEGSKA (reference sequence). The CDR3 protein is CSAPVLTGETEAFF.

V and J are TRBV6-5 and TRBJ2-1; TCRdb designates TRBD2, a call that cannot be tested without DNA. The CDR3 is 15 amino acids. Germline V gives CDR1 MNHEY, CDR2 SVGAGI. CDR3: CASSYEGTSGNEQFF.

The V gene is TRBV29-1, the J gene TRBJ2-1; TCRdb selects TRBD2, and the lack of DNA leaves this call unchecked. The germline V gene has CDR1 SQVTM and CDR2 ANQGSEA. This CDR3 has 14 amino acids. CDR3 region: CSILAGEERNEQFF.

V gene TRBV20-1 combines with J gene TRBJ2-2; checking the TCRdb D call of TRBD2 is not possible without DNA. Looked up from germline, CDR1 is DFQATT and CDR2 is SNEGSKA (reference sequence). The CDR3 extends over 15 amino acids. CDR3 amino acids: CSARTSGTNTGELFF.

CDR3 sequence: CASSQGGGDEQYF. The genes are TRBV14 and TRBJ2-7; TCRdb indicates TRBD2, and absent DNA this call remains unverified. Germline V lookup: CDR1 SGHDN, CDR2 FVKESK. This CDR3 region has 13 residues.

The chain links TRBV7-2 to TRBJ1-1; TCRdb designates TRBD1, a call that cannot be tested without DNA. This CDR3 has 17 amino acids. Germline CDR1 and CDR2: SGHTA and FQGNSA. The CDR3 sequence: CASSLHLHGTANTEAFF. Combining the CDR3 with reference TRBV7-2 and TRBJ1-1 gives the whole variable domain GAGVSQSPSNKVTEKGKDVELRCDPISGHTALYWYRQSLGQGLEFLIYFQGNSAPDKSGLPSDRFSAERTGGSVSTLTIQRTQQEDSAVYLCASSLHLHGTANTEAFFGQGTRLTVV.

V gene TRBV4-3 combines with J gene TRBJ2-3. Looked up from germline, CDR1 is LGHNA and CDR2 is YSLEER. The CDR3 has 15 amino acids. Here the CDR3 reads CASSQERQNQDTQYF.

V and J are TRBV20-1 and TRBJ1-3. The CDR3 totals 12 residues. CDR1 DFQATT and CDR2 SNEGSKA come from the germline V gene (reference sequence). The CDR3 loop is CSASAGESTIYF.

The chain carries TRBV4-3 and TRBJ1-1; the D gene TCRdb calls, TRBD1, cannot be checked with no DNA. Germline values: CDR1 LGHNA, CDR2 YSLEER. There are 16 residues in the CDR3. The CDR3 here is CASSPDRGRMNTEAFF.

The chain combines TRBV7-2 with TRBJ2-3. The CDR3 runs to 13 residues. Germline V CDR1 and CDR2: SGHTA, FQGNSA. CDR3 loop: CASSLSRTDTQYF.

V gene TRBV6-2 or TRBV6-3 combines with J gene TRBJ1-5. The germline V gene encodes CDR1 MNHEY and CDR2 SVGEGT. This CDR3 region has 14 residues. This CDR3 is CASSYSKNSGPQHF.

This rearrangement joins TRBV6-2 or TRBV6-3 to TRBJ2-1; the D call from TCRdb, TRBD2, cannot be confirmed without DNA. Germline CDR1 and CDR2: MNHEY and SVGEGT. CDR3 size: 15 residues. This chain's CDR3 is CASSPTSGGYNEQFF.

The chain combines TRBV13 with TRBJ2-4; TCRdb returns TRBD1, unconfirmable since there is no DNA. Germline loops: CDR1 PRHDT, CDR2 FYEKMQ (reference sequence). CDR3 length: 17 amino acids. Here the CDR3 reads CASSSTGTGGPENIQYF.

The CDR3 is CASSFEEEQYF. V and J are TRBV7-9 and TRBJ2-7. CDR1 and CDR2 from the germline V gene are SEHNR and FQNEAQ (reference sequence). The CDR3 length is 11 residues.

The chain is built from TRBV27 and TRBJ2-1; the TCRdb call, TRBD1, lacks DNA for checking. CDR3 length: 15 amino acids. The V gene's germline CDR1 is MNHEY and CDR2 SMNVEV (reference sequence). CDR3 amino acids: CASSPAAGGYNEQFF.

The V gene is TRBV7-8, the J gene TRBJ1-1. CDR1 SGHVS and CDR2 FQNEAQ come from the germline V gene. This CDR3 has 14 amino acids. CDR3: CASSLGAANTEAFF.

V is TRBV7-8 and J is TRBJ2-1; lacking DNA, the TRBD1 call made by TCRdb goes unchecked. Germline lookup yields CDR1 SGHVS and CDR2 FQNEAQ. CDR3 size: 15 residues. The CDR3 loop is CASSSGQGKRNEQFF.

The rearrangement uses TRBV7-2 and TRBJ2-7; the D call of TRBD1 rests on TCRdb alone, since no DNA is present to check it. CDR3 length: 14 amino acids. The germline V gene encodes CDR1 SGHTA and CDR2 FQGNSA. CDR3 protein: CASKTWDRGYEQYF.

J is TRBJ1-1 and V is TRBV3-1; without DNA, the TCRdb call of TRBD1 cannot be checked. CDR3 size: 12 residues. Germline assignment: CDR1 LGHDT and CDR2 YNNKEL (reference sequence). This CDR3 reads CASSQGGFPAFF.

The chain is built from TRBV20-1 and TRBJ2-7; the TCRdb call, TRBD2, lacks DNA for checking. This CDR3 spans 15 amino acids. Per germline, CDR1 DFQATT and CDR2 SNEGSKA (reference sequence). CDR3 sequence: CSASTLTSGDHEQYF.

The CDR3 sequence: CASRTWVAGFGTQYF. This chain joins TRBV7-2 and TRBJ2-5; lacking DNA, the TRBD2 call made by TCRdb goes unchecked. Germline-derived CDR1 and CDR2 are SGHTA and FQGNSA. This CDR3 comprises 15 residues.

This chain joins TRBV29-1 and TRBJ2-1; the TCRdb call, TRBD1, lacks DNA for checking. This CDR3 has 16 amino acids. Germline CDR1 reads SQVTM; CDR2 reads ANQGSEA. Here the CDR3 reads CSVYGGQHLTYNEQFF.

V and J are TRBV28 and TRBJ1-5. The CDR3 covers 13 residues. Germline CDR1 reads MDHEN; CDR2 reads SYDVKM. CDR3: CASSFAGNQPQHF.

The gene calls are TRBV20-1 and TRBJ1-2; TCRdb lists TRBD1, though no DNA is available to test this call. The length of the CDR3 is 13 residues. Germline CDR1 DFQATT, CDR2 SNEGSKA (reference sequence). The CDR3 protein is CSAIPLDYYGYTF.